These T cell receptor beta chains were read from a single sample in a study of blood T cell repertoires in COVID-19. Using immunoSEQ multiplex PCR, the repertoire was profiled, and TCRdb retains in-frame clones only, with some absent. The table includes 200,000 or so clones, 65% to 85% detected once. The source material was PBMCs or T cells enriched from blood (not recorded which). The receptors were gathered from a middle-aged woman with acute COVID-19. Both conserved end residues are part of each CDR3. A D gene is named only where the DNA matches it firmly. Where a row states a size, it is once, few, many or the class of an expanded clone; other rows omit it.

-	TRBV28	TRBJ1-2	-	CASSLSDRDYGYTF	TGTGCCAGCAGTTTATCGGACAGAGACTATGGCTACACCTTC
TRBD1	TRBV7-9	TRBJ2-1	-	CASSSREGQGWNEQFF	TGTGCCAGCAGCTCAAGAGAAGGACAGGGTTGGAATGAGCAGTTCTTC
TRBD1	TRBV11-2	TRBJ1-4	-	CASSPPRSGGEKLFF	TGTGCCAGCAGCCCACCCCGGTCAGGGGGGGAAAAACTGTTTTTT
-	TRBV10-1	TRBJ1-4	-	CASSESYQTGTNEKLFF	TGCGCCAGCAGTGAGAGCTACCAGACGGGAACTAATGAAAAACTGTTTTTT
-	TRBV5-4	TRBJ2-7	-	CASSLPGPPYEQYF	TGTGCCAGCAGCTTACCCGGTCCTCCCTACGAGCAGTACTTC
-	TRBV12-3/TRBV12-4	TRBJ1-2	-	CASSSLYGYTF	TGTGCCAGCAGTTCACTCTATGGCTACACCTTC
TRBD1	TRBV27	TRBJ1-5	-	CASSPRQGRQPQHF	TGTGCCAGCAGTCCTCGACAGGGGAGGCAGCCCCAGCATTTT
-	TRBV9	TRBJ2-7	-	CASSVAAGPLYEQYF	TGTGCCAGCAGCGTAGCTGCGGGACCCCTGTACGAGCAGTACTTC
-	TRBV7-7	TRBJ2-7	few	CASSFRRDSYEQYF	TGTGCTAGCAGCTTCCGCCGGGACTCCTACGAGCAGTACTTC
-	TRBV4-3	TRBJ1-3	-	CASSQAPIAVSGNTIYF	TGCGCCAGCAGCCAAGCGCCAATAGCCGTCTCTGGAAACACCATATATTTT
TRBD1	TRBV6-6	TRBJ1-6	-	CASSAGTVNSPLHF	TGTGCCAGCAGTGCCGGGACAGTGAATTCACCCCTCCACTTT
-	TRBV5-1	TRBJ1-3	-	CASQQGSSGNTIYF	TGCGCCAGTCAGCAGGGTAGCTCTGGAAACACCATATATTTT
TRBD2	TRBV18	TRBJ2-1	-	CASSAGGRNEQFF	TGTGCCAGCTCGGCGGGAGGACGCAATGAGCAGTTCTTC
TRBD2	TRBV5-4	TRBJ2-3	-	CASSGGGTDTQYF	TGTGCCTCCAGCGGGGGCGGAACAGATACGCAGTATTTT
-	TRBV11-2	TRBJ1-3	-	CASSLDGQTAFIGNTIYF	TGTGCCAGCAGCTTAGATGGACAGACGGCATTTATCGGAAACACCATATATTTT
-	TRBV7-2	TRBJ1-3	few	CASRPPLTGNTIYF	TGTGCCAGCAGACCCCCGTTAACAGGAAACACCATATATTTT
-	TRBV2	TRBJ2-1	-	CASLPDYSSSYNEQFF	TGTGCCAGCTTACCCGACTATTCGAGCTCCTACAATGAGCAGTTCTTC
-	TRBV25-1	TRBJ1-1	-	CASSDLSGNTEAFF	TGTGCCAGCAGTGACCTCTCCGGGAACACTGAAGCTTTCTTT
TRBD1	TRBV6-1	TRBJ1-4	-	CASSVAGGFEKLFF	TGTGCCAGCAGTGTAGCAGGGGGCTTTGAAAAACTGTTTTTT
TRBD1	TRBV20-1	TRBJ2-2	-	CSASRQGSTGELFF	TGCAGTGCTAGTAGACAGGGGTCAACCGGGGAGCTGTTTTTT
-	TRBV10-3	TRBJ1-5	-	CAISGGGRQPQHF	TGTGCCATCAGTGGAGGGGGTCGTCAGCCCCAGCATTTT
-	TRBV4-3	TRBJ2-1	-	CASSQATRSEQFF	TGCGCCAGCAGCCAGGCGACTAGATCTGAGCAGTTCTTC
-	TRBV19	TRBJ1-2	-	CASSIPPGRGYTF	TGTGCCAGTAGTATCCCCCCCGGTCGGGGCTACACCTTC
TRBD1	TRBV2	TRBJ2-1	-	CASSVGTGGSYNEQFF	TGTGCCAGCAGTGTGGGGACAGGGGGTTCCTACAATGAGCAGTTCTTC
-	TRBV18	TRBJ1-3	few	CASSRPGMTGNTIYF	TGTGCCAGCTCACGCCCAGGGATGACGGGAAACACCATATATTTT
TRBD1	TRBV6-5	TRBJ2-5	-	CASRPGQGWGETQYF	TGTGCCAGCAGACCGGGACAGGGGTGGGGGGAGACCCAGTACTTC
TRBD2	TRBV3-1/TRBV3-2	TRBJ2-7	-	CASSQDVRLAGGTYEQYF	TGTGCCAGCAGCCAAGATGTTCGGCTAGCGGGAGGGACCTACGAGCAGTACTTC
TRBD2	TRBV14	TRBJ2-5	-	CASSHRRTSGGEETQYF	TGTGCCAGCAGCCACCGGAGGACTAGCGGGGGGGAAGAGACCCAGTACTTC
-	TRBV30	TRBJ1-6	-	CAWMQGGPLHF	TGTGCCTGGATGCAGGGAGGACCCCTCCACTTT
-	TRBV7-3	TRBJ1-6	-	CASSSNRDSPLHF	TGTGCCAGCAGCTCCAACAGAGATTCACCCCTCCACTTT
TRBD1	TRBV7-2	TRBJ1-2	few	CASSLSGGQMLGYTF	TGTGCCAGCAGCTTATCCGGGGGACAGATGCTTGGCTACACCTTC
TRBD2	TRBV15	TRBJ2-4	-	CATSRDIIAGGEPKNIQYF	TGTGCCACCAGCAGAGATATTATTGCGGGAGGGGAGCCCAAAAACATTCAGTACTTC
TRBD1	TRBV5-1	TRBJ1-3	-	CASSPQGARNTIYF	TGCGCCAGCAGCCCACAGGGGGCTAGAAACACCATATATTTT
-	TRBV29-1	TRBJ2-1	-	CSAAAQGPEQFF	TGCAGCGCTGCCGCGCAGGGGCCTGAGCAGTTCTTC
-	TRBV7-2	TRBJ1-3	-	CASSLVTRGGNTIYF	TGTGCCAGCAGCTTAGTAACGAGAGGGGGAAACACCATATATTTT
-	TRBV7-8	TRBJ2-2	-	CASSRGTQNTGELFF	TGTGCCAGCAGCCGAGGGACACAGAACACCGGGGAGCTGTTTTTT
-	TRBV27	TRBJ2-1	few	CASKGLFSYNEQFF	TGTGCCAGCAAGGGGCTTTTCTCCTACAATGAGCAGTTCTTC
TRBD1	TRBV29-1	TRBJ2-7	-	CSAGTGDHEQYF	TGCAGCGCCGGGACAGGGGATCACGAGCAGTACTTC
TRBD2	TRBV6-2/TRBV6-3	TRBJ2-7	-	CASSYGGTSGSTYEQYF	TGTGCCAGCAGTTACGGGGGGACTAGCGGGAGTACCTACGAGCAGTACTTC
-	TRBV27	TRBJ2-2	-	CASSFRTGFTGELFF	TGTGCCAGCAGTTTTCGAACAGGGTTCACCGGGGAGCTGTTTTTT
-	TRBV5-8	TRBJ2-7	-	CASKQHYEQYF	TGTGCCAGCAAACAGCACTACGAGCAGTACTTC
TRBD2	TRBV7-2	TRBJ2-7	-	CASSSAATSGNTYEQYF	TGTGCCAGCAGCTCCGCAGCCACTAGCGGGAATACCTACGAGCAGTACTTC
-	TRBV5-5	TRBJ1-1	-	CASSRSSSGNTEAFF	TGTGCCAGCAGCCGGTCGTCGTCGGGTAACACTGAAGCTTTCTTT
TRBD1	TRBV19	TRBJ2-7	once	CASSIIGTGTDEQYF	TGTGCCAGTAGTATAATAGGGACAGGGACGGACGAGCAGTACTTC
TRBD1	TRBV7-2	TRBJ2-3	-	CASSLGTGATDTQYF	TGTGCCAGCAGCTTGGGGACAGGGGCCACAGATACGCAGTATTTT
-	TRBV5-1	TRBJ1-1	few	CASGGNLNTEAFF	TGCGCCAGCGGGGGCAACTTGAACACTGAAGCTTTCTTT
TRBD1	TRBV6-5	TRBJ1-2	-	CASSYSRGLNGYTF	TGTGCCAGCAGTTACAGTAGGGGGCTAAACGGCTACACCTTC
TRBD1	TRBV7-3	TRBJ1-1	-	CASSSQGSTEAFF	TGTGCTAGCAGCTCACAGGGGAGCACTGAAGCTTTCTTT
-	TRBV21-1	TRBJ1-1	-	CASSKEADRGETEAFF	TGTGCCAGCAGCAAAGAAGCGGACAGGGGAGAGACTGAAGCTTTCTTT